These 18 T cell receptor beta chains originate from one sample sequenced in a study of Graves' ophthalmopathy and Graves' hyperthyroidism. Amplification of TCR beta CDR3 regions used RNA transcripts. Following a first-round RT-PCR that used HTBI primers, a second-round multiplex PCR was carried out. TCRdb re-derived calls from the multiplex PCR reads in MiXCR, one entry per CDR3 protein. There are around 470,000 distinct CDR3 sequences in the sample; approximately 15% occur only once, and roughly 10% lies in the top ten. The sample was blood. The receptor set was obtained from a young woman with Graves' ophthalmopathy.

This clonotype was counted ten times or more. The V and J genes are TRBV27 and TRBJ1-2, with no clear D. The CDR3 length is 15 residues. Germline CDR1 and CDR2: MNHEY and SMNVEV (reference sequence). The V and J ends lost 2 bases and 6 bases respectively, with 16 bases between them. The CDR3 DNA sequence: TGTGCCAGCAGTTTAGAGTATCCCCTCTTTCATGGCTACACCTTC. The encoded protein is CASSLEYPLFHGYTF.

This clonotype showed up many times. V usage is TRBV28 and J usage is TRBJ2-5; D might be TRBD2 (6 bases). The germline CDR1 and CDR2 sequences are MDHEN and SYDVKM. Trimming took off 7 bases at V and 4 bases at J, with 19 bases between the two ends. This CDR3 is built from 15 residues. CDR3 region: CASTRKKGLRETQYF. CDR3 bases: TGTGCCAGCACCCGAAAAAAGGGACTCCGAGAGACCCAGTACTTC.

This clonotype was seen many times. The V call is TRBV2, the J call TRBJ2-7; D remains ambiguous. Per germline, CDR1 SNHLY and CDR2 FYNNEI. The CDR3 is 13 residues long. Trimming removed 8 bases from V and 5 bases from J, with 16 bases in between. The CDR3 loop reads CASQGPPDNEQYF. CDR3 nucleotides: TGTGCCAGCCAAGGGCCCCCCGACAACGAGCAGTACTTC.

CDR3: CASTGREGQPQHF. CDR3 bases: TGTGCCAGCACCGGGAGGGAAGGGCAGCCCCAGCATTTT. V usage is TRBV12-3 or TRBV12-4 and J usage is TRBJ1-5; D unclear. V was shortened by 7 bases and J by 7 bases, with 14 bases between the two germline ends. The CDR3 covers 13 residues.

This clonotype was detected many times. This rearrangement joins TRBV7-6 to TRBJ1-5; tentative D call: TRBD1 (5 bases). This CDR3 region has 14 residues. Germline V gene lookup returns CDR1 SGHVS and CDR2 FNYEAQ. The V gene lost 5 bases and the J gene lost 3 bases, with 11 bases spanning the gap. The CDR3 spells CASSRGGANQPQHF. The CDR3 nucleotides read TGTGCCAGCAGCAGGGGTGGTGCCAATCAGCCCCAGCATTTT.

This clonotype was observed many times. The genes are TRBV27 and TRBJ1-6; D unclear. Trimming pared 5 bases from V and 10 bases from J, leaving 12 bases between. Germline CDR1 and CDR2: MNHEY and SMNVEV (reference sequence). There are 13 residues in the CDR3. The DNA for the CDR3 is TGTGCCAGCAGTCCCCAGACTGGATCACCCCTCCACTTT. Its translation is CASSPQTGSPLHF.

This clonotype was counted many times. This chain joins TRBV7-2 and TRBJ2-7; TRBD2 is a possible D gene (5 bases). The CDR3 length is 15 residues. Trimming removed 5 bases at V and 5 bases at J, with 19 bases between. Germline-derived CDR1 and CDR2 are SGHTA and FQGNSA. Here the CDR3 DNA reads TGTGCCAGCAGCGCCCGAGGGCCCCGAGTACACGAGCAGTACTTC. It specifies CASSARGPRVHEQYF. The variable domain in full, with the rest retrieved from reference TRBV7-2 and TRBJ2-7, is GAGVSQSPSNKVTEKGKDVELRCDPISGHTALYWYRQSLGQGLEFLIYFQGNSAPDKSGLPSDRFSAERTGGSVSTLTIQRTQQEDSAVYLCASSARGPRVHEQYFGPGTRLTVT.

This clonotype has a count of ten or more. The CDR3 loop is CASSHKPGGWNQPQHF. The CDR3 DNA follows: TGTGCCAGCAGTCACAAACCCGGGGGGTGGAATCAGCCCCAGCATTTT. The chain is built from TRBV28 and TRBJ1-5; a weak D match, TRBD1 (5 bases). Trimming took 5 bases from V and 4 from J, leaving 18 bases between them. This CDR3 has 16 residues. Per the germline V gene, CDR1 is MDHEN and CDR2 is SYDVKM.

This clonotype has at least ten counts. The chain joins TRBV20-1 to TRBJ1-1, with D unresolved. V lost 4 bases, J lost 1 base, and 7 bases lay in between. The CDR3 contains 12 residues. CDR1 DFQATT and CDR2 SNEGSKA come from the germline V gene (reference sequence). The CDR3 is CSATWQNTEAFF. In nucleotides, the CDR3 is TGCAGTGCTACTTGGCAGAACACTGAAGCTTTCTTT.

As regards this clonotype: No conserved phenylalanine or tryptophan ends this CDR3, so it is likely a read error. The chain couples TRBV6-5 to TRBJ1-1; D ambiguous. Trimming shortened V by 2 bases and J by 1 base, and 8 bases separated the two germline ends. Looked up from germline, CDR1 is MNHEY and CDR2 is SVGAGI. This CDR3 contains 14 residues. DNA of the CDR3: TGTGCCAGCAGTTACAGAGGCAGGAACACTGAAGCTTTCTTG. Translation: CASSYRGRNTEAFL.

This clonotype came up many times. The chain links TRBV12-3 or TRBV12-4 to TRBJ1-5; D is perhaps TRBD1 (5 bases). This CDR3 is 13 amino acids long. Trimming took 4 bases from V and 6 from J, leaving 10 bases between them. The CDR3 protein is CASSSRVAQPQHF. In nucleotides, the CDR3 is TGTGCCAGCAGTTCCAGGGTGGCTCAGCCCCAGCATTTT.

This clonotype was detected many times. The V and J genes are TRBV5-1 and TRBJ2-5; perhaps D is TRBD1 or TRBD2 (5 bases each). This CDR3 is 14 amino acids long. Trimming left V 1 base short and J 5 bases short, with 12 bases between. Germline CDR1 and CDR2: SGHRS and YFSETQ. The CDR3 DNA reads TGCGCCAGCAGCTTGCTGGGGACGGGCGAGACCCAGTACTTC. Its protein is CASSLLGTGETQYF.

This clonotype was recorded many times. The chain couples TRBV6-2 or TRBV6-3 to TRBJ1-2; D is unresolved. This CDR3 is built from 13 residues. With 6 bases removed from V and 4 bases from J, the gap between germline ends came to 12 bases. Germline loops: CDR1 MNHEY, CDR2 SVGEGT. CDR3 residues: CASRAGWGYGYTF. The CDR3 DNA reads as TGTGCCAGCAGGGCCGGTTGGGGCTATGGCTACACCTTC.

This clonotype was observed at least ten times. The chain is built from TRBV28 and TRBJ2-7; TRBD1 matches 10 bases. The length of the CDR3 is 11 residues. Per germline, CDR1 MDHEN and CDR2 SYDVKM. The V segment lost 8 bases and the J segment 6 bases; nucleotides outside the gene matches: 1. The chain's CDR3 is CASRTGGEQYF. CDR3 coding DNA: TGTGCCAGCCGGACAGGGGGCGAGCAGTACTTC. The whole variable domain, filled in from reference TRBV28 and TRBJ2-7, reads DVKVTQSSRYLVKRTGEKVFLECVQDMDHENMFWYRQDPGLGLRLIYFSYDVKMKEKGDIPEGYSVSREKKERFSLILESASTNQTSMYLCASRTGGEQYFGPGTRLTVT.

This clonotype was recorded at least ten times. V and J are TRBV24-1 and TRBJ2-7, with 7 bases lining up with TRBD1. The germline V gene encodes CDR1 KGHDR and CDR2 SFDVKD. V was clipped by 4 bases and J by 5 bases; unmatched bases: 7. CDR3 length: 14 amino acids. The CDR3 DNA sequence: TGTGCCACCAGTGACCCCGGGACAGTGAACGAGCAGTACTTC. Amino acids: CATSDPGTVNEQYF.

This clonotype was seen ten or more times. The chain recombines TRBV12-3 or TRBV12-4 with TRBJ2-6, with 11 nucleotides matching TRBD1. The CDR3 extends over 17 amino acids. The trim removed 5 bases at V and 4 bases at J, leaving 7 bases unmatched. This chain's CDR3 is CASSKGQGGVGANVLTF. The CDR3 bases are TGTGCCAGCAGTAAGGGACAGGGGGGTGTCGGGGCCAACGTCCTGACTTTC.

Worth noting for this clonotype: Since a much larger clone is just one base distant, this may be a read error. V and J are TRBV28 and TRBJ1-2, with 7 positions matching TRBD1. V trimming: 8 bases; J trimming: 4 bases; junction bases outside the gene matches: 13. The CDR3 extends over 15 amino acids. The germline gives CDR1 MDHEN, CDR2 SYDVKM. As DNA, the CDR3 is TGTGCCAGCCGCCAAGATCCAGGGGGTAGCTATGGCTACACCTTC. Translating gives CASRQDPGGSYGYTF.

This clonotype has just a few counts. This chain uses TRBV4-2 with TRBJ2-5, with D unresolved. The V and J ends lost 0 bases and 5 bases respectively, with 13 bases between them. Germline V lookup: CDR1 LGHNA, CDR2 YNFKEQ. The CDR3 has 15 amino acids. CDR3 DNA sequence: TGTGCCAGCAGCCAAGATAGGACGTCCCGGGAGACCCAGTACTTC. Amino acid sequence: CASSQDRTSRETQYF.